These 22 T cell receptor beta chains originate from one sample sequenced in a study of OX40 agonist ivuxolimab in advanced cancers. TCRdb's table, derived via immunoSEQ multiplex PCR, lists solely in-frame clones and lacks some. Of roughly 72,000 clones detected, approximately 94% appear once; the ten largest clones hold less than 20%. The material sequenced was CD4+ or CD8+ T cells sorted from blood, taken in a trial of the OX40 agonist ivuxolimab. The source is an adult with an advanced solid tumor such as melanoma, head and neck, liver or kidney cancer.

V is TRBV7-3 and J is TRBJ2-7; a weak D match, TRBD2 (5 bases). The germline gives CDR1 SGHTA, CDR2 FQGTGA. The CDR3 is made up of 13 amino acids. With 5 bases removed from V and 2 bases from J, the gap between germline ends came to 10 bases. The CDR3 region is CASSADGTYEQYF. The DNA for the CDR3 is TGTGCCAGCAGCGCGGACGGGACCTACGAGCAGTACTTC. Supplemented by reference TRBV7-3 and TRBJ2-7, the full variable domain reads GAGVSQTPSNKVTEKGKYVELRCDPISGHTALYWYRQSLGQGPEFLIYFQGTGAADDSGLPNDRFFAVRPEGSVSTLKIQRTERGDSAVYLCASSADGTYEQYFGPGTRLTVT.

CDR3 nucleotide sequence: TGTGCCAGCAGCGTAGAGGGGATGCTAGCGGGAGGTGTCAATGAGCAGTTCTTC. The encoded protein is CASSVEGMLAGGVNEQFF. The V call is TRBV9, the J call TRBJ2-1; TRBD2 matches at 11 bases. Germline values: CDR1 SGDLS, CDR2 YYNGEE. J gave up 6 bases and V 0 bases, and 11 bases lay outside the gene matches. The CDR3 consists of 18 residues.

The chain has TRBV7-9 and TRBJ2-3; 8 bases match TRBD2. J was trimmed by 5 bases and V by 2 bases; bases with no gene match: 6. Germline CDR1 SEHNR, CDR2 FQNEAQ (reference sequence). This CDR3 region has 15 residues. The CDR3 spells CASSLTREVGDTQYF. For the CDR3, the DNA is TGTGCCAGCAGCTTAACGCGGGAGGTGGGAGATACGCAGTATTTT.

In DNA form, the CDR3 reads TGTGCCAGCAGCTTAGGGAGCGGTCCCTGGGATACGCAGTATTTT. Protein product: CASSLGSGPWDTQYF. This chain joins TRBV7-6 and TRBJ2-3; D might be TRBD2 (5 bases). Trimming left V 1 base short and J 6 bases short, with 14 bases between. CDR3 length: 15 amino acids. The germline gives CDR1 SGHVS, CDR2 FNYEAQ.

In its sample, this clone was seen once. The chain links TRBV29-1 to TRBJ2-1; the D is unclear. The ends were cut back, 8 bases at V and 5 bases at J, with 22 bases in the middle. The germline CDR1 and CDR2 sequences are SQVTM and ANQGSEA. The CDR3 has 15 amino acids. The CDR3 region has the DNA TGCAGCACCTACACACAAAGATCCCCCCACAATGAGCAGTTCTTC. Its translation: CSTYTQRSPHNEQFF.

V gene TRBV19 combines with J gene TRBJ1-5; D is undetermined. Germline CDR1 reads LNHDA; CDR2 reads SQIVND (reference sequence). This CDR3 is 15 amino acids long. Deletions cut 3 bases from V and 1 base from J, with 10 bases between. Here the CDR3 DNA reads TGTGCCAGTAGTATGACGGCCTTAAGCAATCAGCCCCAGCATTTT. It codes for CASSMTALSNQPQHF.

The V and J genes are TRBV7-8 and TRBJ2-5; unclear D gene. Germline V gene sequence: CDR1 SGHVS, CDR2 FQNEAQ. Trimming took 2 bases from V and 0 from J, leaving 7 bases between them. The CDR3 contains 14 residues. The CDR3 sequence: CASSLRSYQETQYF. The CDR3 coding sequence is TGTGCCAGCAGCTTAAGGTCGTACCAAGAGACCCAGTACTTC.

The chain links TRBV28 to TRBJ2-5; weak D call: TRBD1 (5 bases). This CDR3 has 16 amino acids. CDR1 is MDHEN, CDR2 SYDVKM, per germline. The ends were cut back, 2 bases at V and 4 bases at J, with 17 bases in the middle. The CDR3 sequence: CASSLPLRIRGETQYF. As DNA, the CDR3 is TGTGCCAGCAGTTTACCCCTCCGAATAAGGGGAGAGACCCAGTACTTC.

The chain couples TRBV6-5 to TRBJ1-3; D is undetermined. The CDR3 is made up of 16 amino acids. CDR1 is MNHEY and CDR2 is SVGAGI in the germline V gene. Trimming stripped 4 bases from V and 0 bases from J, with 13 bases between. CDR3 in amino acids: CASSSGPFISGNTIYF. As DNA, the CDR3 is TGTGCCAGCAGTTCTGGACCGTTCATCTCTGGAAACACCATATATTTT.

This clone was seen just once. The CDR3 coding sequence is TGTGCTAGTGGTTTGGGGCTTCGAGGGATCGGGGGCTACACCTTC. Protein: CASGLGLRGIGGYTF. V usage is TRBV12-5 and J usage is TRBJ1-2; D not resolved. Germline assignment: CDR1 LGHNT and CDR2 FRNRAP. The CDR3 runs to 15 residues. The V gene lost 1 base and the J gene lost 8 bases, with 17 bases spanning the gap.

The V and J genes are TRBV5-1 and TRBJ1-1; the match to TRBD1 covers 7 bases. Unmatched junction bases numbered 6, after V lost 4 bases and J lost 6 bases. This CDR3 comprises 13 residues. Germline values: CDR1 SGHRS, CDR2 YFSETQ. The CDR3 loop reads CASSSLQGPEAFF. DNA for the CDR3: TGCGCCAGCAGCAGTTTACAGGGGCCTGAAGCTTTCTTT.

CDR3 nucleotide sequence: TGTGCCAGCAGTTACTTCTGGGTGACTAAGGACGAGCAGTACTTC. Translated, it gives CASSYFWVTKDEQYF. This chain joins TRBV6-5 and TRBJ2-7; D possibly corresponds to TRBD2 (5 bases). This CDR3 is built from 15 residues. V lost 1 base and J lost 5, with 15 bases in between. Per germline, CDR1 MNHEY and CDR2 SVGAGI.

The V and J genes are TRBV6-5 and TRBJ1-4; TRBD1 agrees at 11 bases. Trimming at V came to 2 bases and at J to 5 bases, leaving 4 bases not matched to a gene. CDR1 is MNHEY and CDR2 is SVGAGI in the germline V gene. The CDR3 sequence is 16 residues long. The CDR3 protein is CASSYTGTGGNEKLFF. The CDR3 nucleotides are TGTGCCAGCAGTTACACCGGGACAGGGGGAAATGAAAAACTGTTTTTT.

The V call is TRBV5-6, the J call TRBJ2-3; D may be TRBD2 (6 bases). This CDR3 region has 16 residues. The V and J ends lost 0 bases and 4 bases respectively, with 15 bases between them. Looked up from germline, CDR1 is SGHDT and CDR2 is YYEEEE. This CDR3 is CASSLETSRAADTQYF. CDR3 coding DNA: TGTGCCAGCAGCTTGGAGACTAGTAGGGCTGCAGATACGCAGTATTTT.

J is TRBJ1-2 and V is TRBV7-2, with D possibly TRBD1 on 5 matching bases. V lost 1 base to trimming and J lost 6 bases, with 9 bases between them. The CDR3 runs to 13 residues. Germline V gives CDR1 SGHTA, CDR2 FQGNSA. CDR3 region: CASSLGGADGYTF. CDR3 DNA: TGTGCCAGCAGCTTAGGAGGGGCCGATGGCTACACCTTC.

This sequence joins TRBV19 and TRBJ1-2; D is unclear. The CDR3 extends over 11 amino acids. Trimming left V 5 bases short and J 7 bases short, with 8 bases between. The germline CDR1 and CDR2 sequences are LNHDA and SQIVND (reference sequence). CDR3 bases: TGTGCCAGTAGTGCTTCGTCTGGCTACACCTTC. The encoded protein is CASSASSGYTF.

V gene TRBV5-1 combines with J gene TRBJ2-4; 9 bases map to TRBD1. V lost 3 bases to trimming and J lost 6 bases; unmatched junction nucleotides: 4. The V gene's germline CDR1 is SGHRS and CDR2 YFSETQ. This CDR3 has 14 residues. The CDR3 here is CASSSGTGINIQYF. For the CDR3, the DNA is TGCGCCAGCAGCTCCGGGACAGGGATAAACATTCAGTACTTC.

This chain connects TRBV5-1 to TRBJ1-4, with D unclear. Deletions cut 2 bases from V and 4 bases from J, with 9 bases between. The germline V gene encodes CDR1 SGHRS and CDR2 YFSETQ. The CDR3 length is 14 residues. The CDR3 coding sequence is TGCGCCAGCAGCTTTAGAGGAGATAATGAAAAACTGTTTTTT. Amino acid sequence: CASSFRGDNEKLFF.

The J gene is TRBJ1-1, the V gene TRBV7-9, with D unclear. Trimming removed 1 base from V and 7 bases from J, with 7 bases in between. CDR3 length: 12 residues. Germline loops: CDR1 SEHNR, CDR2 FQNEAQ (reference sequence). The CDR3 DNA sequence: TGTGCCAGCAGCTTAGTGGCACTTGAAGCTTTCTTT. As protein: CASSLVALEAFF.

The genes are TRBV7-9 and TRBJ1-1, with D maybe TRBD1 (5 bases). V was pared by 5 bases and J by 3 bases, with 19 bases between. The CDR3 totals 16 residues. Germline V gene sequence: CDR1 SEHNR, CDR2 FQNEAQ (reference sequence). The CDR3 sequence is CASSLGKGEGDTEAFF. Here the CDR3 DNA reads TGTGCCAGCAGCCTAGGGAAGGGAGAAGGGGACACTGAAGCTTTCTTT. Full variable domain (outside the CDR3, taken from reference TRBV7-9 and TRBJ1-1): DTGVSQNPRHKITKRGQNVTFRCDPISEHNRLYWYRQTLGQGPEFLTYFQNEAQLEKSRLLSDRFSAERPKGSFSTLEIQRTEQGDSAMYLCASSLGKGEGDTEAFFGQGTRLTVV.

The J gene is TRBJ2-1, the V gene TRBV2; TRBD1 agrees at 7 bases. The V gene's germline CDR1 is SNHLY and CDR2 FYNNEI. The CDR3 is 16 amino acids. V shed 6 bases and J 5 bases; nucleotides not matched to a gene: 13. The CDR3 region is CASSQSIERGHNEQFF. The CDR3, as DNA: TGTGCCAGCAGCCAGTCAATAGAAAGGGGGCACAATGAGCAGTTCTTC.

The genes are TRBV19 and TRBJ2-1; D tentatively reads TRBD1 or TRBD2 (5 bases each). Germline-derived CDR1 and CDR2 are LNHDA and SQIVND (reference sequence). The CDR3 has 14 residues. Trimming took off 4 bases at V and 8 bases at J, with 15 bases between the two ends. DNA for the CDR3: TGTGCCAGTAGTAGGGGGACGTGGATCGATGAGCAGTTCTTC. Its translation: CASSRGTWIDEQFF.